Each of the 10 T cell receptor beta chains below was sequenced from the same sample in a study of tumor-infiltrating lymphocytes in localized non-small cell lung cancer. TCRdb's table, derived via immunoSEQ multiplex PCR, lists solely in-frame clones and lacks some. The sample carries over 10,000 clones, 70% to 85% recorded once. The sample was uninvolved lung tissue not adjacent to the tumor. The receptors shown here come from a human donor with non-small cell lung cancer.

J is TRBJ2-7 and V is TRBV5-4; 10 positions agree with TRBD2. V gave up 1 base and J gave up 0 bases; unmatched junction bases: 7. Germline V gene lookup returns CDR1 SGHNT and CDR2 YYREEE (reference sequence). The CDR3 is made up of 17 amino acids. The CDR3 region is CASSLSSSGGYSYEQYF. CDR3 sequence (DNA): TGTGCCAGCAGCTTGTCTTCTAGCGGGGGTTACTCCTACGAGCAGTACTTC.

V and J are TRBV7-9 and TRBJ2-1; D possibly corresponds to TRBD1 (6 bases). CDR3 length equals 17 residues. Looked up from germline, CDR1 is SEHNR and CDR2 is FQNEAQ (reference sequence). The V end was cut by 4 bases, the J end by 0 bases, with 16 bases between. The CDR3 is CASSSDRAIRSYNEQFF. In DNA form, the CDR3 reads TGTGCCAGCAGCTCGGACAGAGCTATCCGCTCCTACAATGAGCAGTTCTTC.

CDR3 DNA: TGTGCCAGTAGTTCTCAGGACAGGGGGATGTTAGATACGCAGTATTTT. Protein sequence: CASSSQDRGMLDTQYF. V and J are TRBV19 and TRBJ2-3; the match to TRBD1 covers 10 bases. V dropped 5 bases and J dropped 5; count of bases not matched to a gene: 10. The CDR3 loop spans 16 amino acids. Germline loops: CDR1 LNHDA, CDR2 SQIVND (reference sequence).

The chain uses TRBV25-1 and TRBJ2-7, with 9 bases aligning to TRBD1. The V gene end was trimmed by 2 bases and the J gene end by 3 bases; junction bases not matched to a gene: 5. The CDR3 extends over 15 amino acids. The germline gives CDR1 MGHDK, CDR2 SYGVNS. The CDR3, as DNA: TGTGCCAGCAGTGAACCGGGGGACAGGGACTACGAGCAGTACTTC. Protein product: CASSEPGDRDYEQYF.

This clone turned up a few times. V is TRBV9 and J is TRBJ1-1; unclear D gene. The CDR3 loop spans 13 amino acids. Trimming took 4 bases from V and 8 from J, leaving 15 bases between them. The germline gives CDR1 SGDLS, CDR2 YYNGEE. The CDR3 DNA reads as TGTGCCAGCAGCCCCCTCGGCGGGAGGGAAGCTTTCTTT. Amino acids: CASSPLGGREAFF.

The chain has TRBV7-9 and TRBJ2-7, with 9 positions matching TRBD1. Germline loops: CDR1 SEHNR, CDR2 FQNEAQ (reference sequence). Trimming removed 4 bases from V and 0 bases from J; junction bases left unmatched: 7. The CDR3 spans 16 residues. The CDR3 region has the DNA TGTGCCAGCAGCTCCCACGGGACAGGGAGCTCCTACGAGCAGTACTTC. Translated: CASSSHGTGSSYEQYF.

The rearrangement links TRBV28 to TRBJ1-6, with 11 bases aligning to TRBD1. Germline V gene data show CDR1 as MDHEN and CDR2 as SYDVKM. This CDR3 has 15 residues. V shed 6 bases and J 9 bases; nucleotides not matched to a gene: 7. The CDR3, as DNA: TGTGCCAGCAGGGGCGGACAGGGGGCGATTTCACCCCTCCACTTT. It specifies CASRGGQGAISPLHF.

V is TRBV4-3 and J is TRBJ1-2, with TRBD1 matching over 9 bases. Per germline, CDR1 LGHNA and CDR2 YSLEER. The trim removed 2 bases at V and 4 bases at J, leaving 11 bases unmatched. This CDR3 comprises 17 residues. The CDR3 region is CASSQTDRGTGTYGYTF. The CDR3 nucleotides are TGCGCCAGCAGCCAAACCGACAGGGGGACAGGGACCTATGGCTACACCTTC.

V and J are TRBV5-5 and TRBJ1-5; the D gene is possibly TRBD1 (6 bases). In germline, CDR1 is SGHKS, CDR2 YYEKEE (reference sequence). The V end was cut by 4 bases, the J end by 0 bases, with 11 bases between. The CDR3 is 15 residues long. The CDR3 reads CASSLDRYSNQPQHF. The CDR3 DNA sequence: TGTGCCAGCAGCCTCGACAGGTATAGCAATCAGCCCCAGCATTTT.

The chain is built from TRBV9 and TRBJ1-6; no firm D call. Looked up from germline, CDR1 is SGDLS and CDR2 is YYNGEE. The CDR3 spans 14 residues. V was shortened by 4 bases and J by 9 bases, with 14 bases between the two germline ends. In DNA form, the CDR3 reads TGTGCCAGCAGCCCCCTCCGTGGTGCTTCACCCCTCCACTTT. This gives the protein CASSPLRGASPLHF.